The rows below give T cell receptor beta chains drawn from one sample of a study of PD-L1 blockade in urothelial cancer. Sequencing was performed with immunoSEQ multiplex PCR; in TCRdb, only in-frame clones are kept and a portion is missing. The table records approximately 90,000 clones, roughly 84% of them present only once. The source was PBMCs, collected around atezolizumab (anti-PD-L1) treatment. These receptors came from a man aged 60 to 75 with urothelial cancer. CDR3s include the opening cysteine and the closing phenylalanine or tryptophan. A D gene is named only where the DNA matches it firmly. A clone size is listed for some rows: how often the clone was seen (once, few, many), or a class if it is expanded.

d_gene: -; abundance: -; v_gene: TRBV29-1; j_gene: TRBJ1-2; CDR3aa: CSVGGESYGYTF; CDR3nt: TGCAGCGTTGGGGGAGAGAGCTATGGCTACACCTTC
d_gene: TRBD1; abundance: -; v_gene: TRBV11-3; j_gene: TRBJ1-4; CDR3aa: CASSLDGTGAWEKLFF; CDR3nt: TGTGCCAGCAGCTTAGATGGGACAGGGGCTTGGGAAAAACTGTTTTTT
d_gene: -; abundance: -; v_gene: TRBV28; j_gene: TRBJ2-3; CDR3aa: CASSLSARPLVAQYF; CDR3nt: TGTGCCAGCAGTTTATCGGCGCGGCCACTTGTTGCGCAGTATTTT
d_gene: TRBD1; abundance: once; v_gene: TRBV9; j_gene: TRBJ1-1; CDR3aa: CASSGDRGRVEAFF; CDR3nt: TGTGCCAGCAGCGGCGACAGGGGGAGGGTTGAAGCTTTCTTT
d_gene: -; abundance: few; v_gene: TRBV6-1; j_gene: TRBJ1-1; CDR3aa: CASSDPGYTEAFF; CDR3nt: TGTGCCAGCAGTGATCCAGGGTACACTGAAGCTTTCTTT
d_gene: -; abundance: -; v_gene: TRBV7-8; j_gene: TRBJ1-1; CDR3aa: CASSFYRVFNTEAFF; CDR3nt: TGTGCCAGCAGCTTTTACAGGGTTTTTAACACTGAAGCTTTCTTT
d_gene: TRBD2; abundance: -; v_gene: TRBV7-6; j_gene: TRBJ2-1; CDR3aa: CASSSGLAGRVGQFF; CDR3nt: TGTGCCAGCAGCTCGGGACTAGCGGGGAGGGTGGGGCAGTTCTTC
d_gene: TRBD2; abundance: -; v_gene: TRBV7-2; j_gene: TRBJ2-3; CDR3aa: CASSLVAGGILADTQYF; CDR3nt: TGTGCCAGCAGCTTAGTAGCGGGAGGGATATTGGCAGATACGCAGTATTTT
d_gene: -; abundance: -; v_gene: TRBV19; j_gene: TRBJ1-6; CDR3aa: CASRPTGSSPLHF; CDR3nt: TGTGCCAGTAGACCAACAGGGTCTTCACCCCTCCACTTT
d_gene: TRBD2; abundance: few; v_gene: TRBV4-1; j_gene: TRBJ2-6; CDR3aa: CASSQEGLAGRAGANVLTF; CDR3nt: TGCGCCAGCAGCCAAGAGGGGCTAGCGGGACGGGCTGGGGCCAACGTCCTGACTTTC
d_gene: TRBD1; abundance: -; v_gene: TRBV9; j_gene: TRBJ2-7; CDR3aa: CASSVAPTGVVEQYF; CDR3nt: TGTGCCAGCAGCGTAGCTCCCACAGGGGTGGTCGAGCAGTACTTC
d_gene: -; abundance: -; v_gene: TRBV7-9; j_gene: TRBJ1-5; CDR3aa: CASSRDGGNQPQHF; CDR3nt: TGTGCCAGCAGCAGAGACGGGGGCAATCAGCCCCAGCATTTT
d_gene: TRBD2; abundance: -; v_gene: TRBV2; j_gene: TRBJ2-1; CDR3aa: CASSEALGPSGRSYNEQFF; CDR3nt: TGTGCCAGCAGTGAAGCGCTTGGGCCTAGCGGGAGATCCTACAATGAGCAGTTCTTC
d_gene: TRBD2; abundance: -; v_gene: TRBV10-1; j_gene: TRBJ2-7; CDR3aa: CASSPAGVHEQYF; CDR3nt: TGCGCCAGCAGTCCAGCGGGAGTACACGAGCAGTACTTC
d_gene: -; abundance: -; v_gene: TRBV11-2; j_gene: TRBJ2-2; CDR3aa: CASRRPGRGYGELFF; CDR3nt: TGTGCCAGCCGGAGGCCAGGCAGGGGATACGGGGAGCTGTTTTTT
d_gene: TRBD2; abundance: -; v_gene: TRBV28; j_gene: TRBJ2-3; CDR3aa: CASGSFTDTQYF; CDR3nt: TGTGCAAGCGGGAGTTTTACAGATACGCAGTATTTT
d_gene: TRBD1; abundance: -; v_gene: TRBV19; j_gene: TRBJ2-3; CDR3aa: CASSTVTGAWDTQYF; CDR3nt: TGTGCCAGTAGTACCGTGACAGGGGCCTGGGATACGCAGTATTTT